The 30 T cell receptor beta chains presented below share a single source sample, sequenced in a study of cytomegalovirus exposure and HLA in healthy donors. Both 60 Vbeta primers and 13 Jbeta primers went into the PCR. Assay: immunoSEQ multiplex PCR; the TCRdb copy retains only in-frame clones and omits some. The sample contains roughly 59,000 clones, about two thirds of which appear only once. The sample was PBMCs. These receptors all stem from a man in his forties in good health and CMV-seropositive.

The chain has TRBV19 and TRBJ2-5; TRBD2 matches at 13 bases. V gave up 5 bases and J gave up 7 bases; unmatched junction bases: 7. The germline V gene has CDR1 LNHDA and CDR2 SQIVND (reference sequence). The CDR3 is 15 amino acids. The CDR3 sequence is CASSPLTSGGSTQYF. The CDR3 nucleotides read TGTGCCAGTAGTCCCCTGACTAGCGGGGGGTCGACCCAGTACTTC.

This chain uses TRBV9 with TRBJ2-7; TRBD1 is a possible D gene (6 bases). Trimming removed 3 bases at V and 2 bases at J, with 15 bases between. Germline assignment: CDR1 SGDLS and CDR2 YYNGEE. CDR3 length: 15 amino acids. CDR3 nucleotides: TGTGCCAGCAGCGAGGGGGAAAAAGAGACCTACGAGCAGTACTTC. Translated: CASSEGEKETYEQYF.

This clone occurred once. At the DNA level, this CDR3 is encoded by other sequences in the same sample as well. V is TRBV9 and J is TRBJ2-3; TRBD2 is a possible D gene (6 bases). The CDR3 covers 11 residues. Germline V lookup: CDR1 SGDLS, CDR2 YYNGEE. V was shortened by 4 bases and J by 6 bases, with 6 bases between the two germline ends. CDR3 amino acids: CASSRGDTQYF. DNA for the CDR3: TGTGCCAGCAGCCGGGGGGATACGCAGTATTTT.

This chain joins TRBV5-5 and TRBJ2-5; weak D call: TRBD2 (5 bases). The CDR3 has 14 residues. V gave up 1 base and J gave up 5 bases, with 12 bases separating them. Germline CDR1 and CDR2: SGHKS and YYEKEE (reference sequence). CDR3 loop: CASSLTGLEETQYF. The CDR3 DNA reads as TGTGCCAGCAGCTTGACGGGGTTGGAGGAGACCCAGTACTTC.

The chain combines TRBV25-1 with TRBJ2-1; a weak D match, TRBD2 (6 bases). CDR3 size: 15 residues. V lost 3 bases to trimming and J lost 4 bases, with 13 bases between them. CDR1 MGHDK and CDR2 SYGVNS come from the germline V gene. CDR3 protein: CASSEGLATYNEQFF. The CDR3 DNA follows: TGTGCCAGCAGTGAGGGCCTAGCGACGTACAATGAGCAGTTCTTC. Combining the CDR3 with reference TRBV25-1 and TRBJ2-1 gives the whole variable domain EADIYQTPRYLVIGTGKKITLECSQTMGHDKMYWYQQDPGMELHLIHYSYGVNSTEKGDLSSESTVSRIRTEHFPLTLESARPSHTSQYLCASSEGLATYNEQFFGPGTRLTVL.

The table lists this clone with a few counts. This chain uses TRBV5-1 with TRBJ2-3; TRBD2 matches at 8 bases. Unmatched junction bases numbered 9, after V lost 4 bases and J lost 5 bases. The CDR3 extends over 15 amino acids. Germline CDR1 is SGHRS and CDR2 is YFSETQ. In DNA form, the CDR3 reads TGCGCCAGCAGCACATCGGGAGGGGTGCAAGATACGCAGTATTTT. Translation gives CASSTSGGVQDTQYF.

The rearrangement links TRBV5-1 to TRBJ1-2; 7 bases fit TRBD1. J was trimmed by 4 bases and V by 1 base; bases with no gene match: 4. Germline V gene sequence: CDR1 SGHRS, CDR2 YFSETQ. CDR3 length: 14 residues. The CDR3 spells CASSLPGTVYGYTF. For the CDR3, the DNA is TGCGCCAGCAGCTTGCCAGGGACAGTCTATGGCTACACCTTC.

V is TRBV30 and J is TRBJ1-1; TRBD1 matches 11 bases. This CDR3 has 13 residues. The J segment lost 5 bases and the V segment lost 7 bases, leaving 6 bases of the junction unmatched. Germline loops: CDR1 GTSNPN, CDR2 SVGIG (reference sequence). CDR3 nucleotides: TGTGCCTCATCGGGACAGGGGGTAACTGAAGCTTTCTTT. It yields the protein CASSGQGVTEAFF.

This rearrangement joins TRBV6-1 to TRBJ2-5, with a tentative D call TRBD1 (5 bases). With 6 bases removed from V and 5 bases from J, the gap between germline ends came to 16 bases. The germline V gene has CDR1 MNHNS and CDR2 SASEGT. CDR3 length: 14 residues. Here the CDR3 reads CASRFLQGRETQYF. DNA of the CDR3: TGTGCCAGCAGATTTCTCCAGGGTAGGGAGACCCAGTACTTC.

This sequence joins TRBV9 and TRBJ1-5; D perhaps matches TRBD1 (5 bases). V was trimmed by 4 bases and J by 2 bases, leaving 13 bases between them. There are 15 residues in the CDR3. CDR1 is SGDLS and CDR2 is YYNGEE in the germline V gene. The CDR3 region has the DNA TGTGCCAGCAGCCTATCGACAGACGGCAATCAGCCCCAGCATTTT. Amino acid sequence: CASSLSTDGNQPQHF.

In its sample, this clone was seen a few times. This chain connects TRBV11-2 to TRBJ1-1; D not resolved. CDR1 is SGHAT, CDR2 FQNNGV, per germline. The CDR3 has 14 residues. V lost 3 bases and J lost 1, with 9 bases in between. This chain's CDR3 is CASSLLSWNTEAFF. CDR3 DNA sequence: TGTGCCAGCAGCTTGTTAAGCTGGAACACTGAAGCTTTCTTT. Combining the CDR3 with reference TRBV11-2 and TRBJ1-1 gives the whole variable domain EAGVAQSPRYKIIEKRQSVAFWCNPISGHATLYWYQQILGQGPKLLIQFQNNGVVDDSQLPKDRFSAERLKGVDSTLKIQPAKLEDSAVYLCASSLLSWNTEAFFGQGTRLTVV.

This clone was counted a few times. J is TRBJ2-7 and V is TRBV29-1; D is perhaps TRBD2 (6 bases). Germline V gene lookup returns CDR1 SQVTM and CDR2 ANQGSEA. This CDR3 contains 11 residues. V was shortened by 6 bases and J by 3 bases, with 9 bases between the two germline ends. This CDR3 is CSVAGYYEQYF. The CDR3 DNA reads TGCAGCGTCGCGGGGTACTACGAGCAGTACTTC.

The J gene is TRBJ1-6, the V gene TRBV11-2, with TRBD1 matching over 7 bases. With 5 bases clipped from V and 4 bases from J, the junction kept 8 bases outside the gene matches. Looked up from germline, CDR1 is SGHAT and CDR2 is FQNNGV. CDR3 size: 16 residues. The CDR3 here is CASSPTGAAYNSPLHF. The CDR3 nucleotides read TGTGCCAGCAGCCCCACAGGGGCGGCTTATAATTCACCCCTCCACTTT.

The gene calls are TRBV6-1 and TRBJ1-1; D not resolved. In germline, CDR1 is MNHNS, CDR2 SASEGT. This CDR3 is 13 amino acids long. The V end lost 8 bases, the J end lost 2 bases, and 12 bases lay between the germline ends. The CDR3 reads CASGRLGNTEAFF. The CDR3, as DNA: TGTGCCAGCGGGAGATTGGGTAACACTGAAGCTTTCTTT.

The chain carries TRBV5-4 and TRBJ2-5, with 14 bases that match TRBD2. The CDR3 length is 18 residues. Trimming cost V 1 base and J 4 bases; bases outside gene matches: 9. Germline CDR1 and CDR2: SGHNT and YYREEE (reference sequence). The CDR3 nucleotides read TGTGCCAGCAGCTTGCCGACGACTAGCGGGGGGGCCGGAGAGACCCAGTACTTC. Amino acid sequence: CASSLPTTSGGAGETQYF.

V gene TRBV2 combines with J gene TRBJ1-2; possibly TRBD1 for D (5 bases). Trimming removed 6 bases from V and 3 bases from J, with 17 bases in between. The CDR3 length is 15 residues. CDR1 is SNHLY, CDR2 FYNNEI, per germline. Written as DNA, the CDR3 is TGTGCCAGCAGCTCCGGATGGGGCGAATACTATGGCTACACCTTC. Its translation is CASSSGWGEYYGYTF.

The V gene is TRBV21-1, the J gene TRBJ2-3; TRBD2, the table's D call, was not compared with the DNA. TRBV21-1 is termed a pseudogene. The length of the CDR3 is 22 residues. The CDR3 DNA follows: TGTGCCAGCAGCTCCCGCTTCATAATGCCCGGGACTAGCGGGAGAGCCACAGATACGCAGTATTTT. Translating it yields CASSSRFIMPGTSGRATDTQYF.

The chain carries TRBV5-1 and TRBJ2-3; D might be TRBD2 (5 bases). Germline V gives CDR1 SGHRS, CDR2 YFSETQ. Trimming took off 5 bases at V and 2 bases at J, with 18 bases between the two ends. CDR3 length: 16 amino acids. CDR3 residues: CASRERASGYTDTQYF. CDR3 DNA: TGCGCCAGCAGAGAAAGAGCAAGCGGCTACACAGATACGCAGTATTTT.

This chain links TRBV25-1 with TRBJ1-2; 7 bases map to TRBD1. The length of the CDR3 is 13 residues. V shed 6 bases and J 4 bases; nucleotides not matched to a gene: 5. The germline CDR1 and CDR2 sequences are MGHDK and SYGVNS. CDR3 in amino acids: CASRAGGGYGYTF. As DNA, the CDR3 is TGTGCCAGCAGGGCAGGGGGTGGCTATGGCTACACCTTC.

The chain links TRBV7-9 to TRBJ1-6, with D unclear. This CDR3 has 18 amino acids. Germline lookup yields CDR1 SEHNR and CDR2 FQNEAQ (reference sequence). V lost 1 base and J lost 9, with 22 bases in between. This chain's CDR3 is CASSLVSSSPFQASPLHF. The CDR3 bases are TGTGCCAGCAGCTTAGTAAGTAGTTCCCCGTTCCAAGCTTCACCCCTCCACTTT.

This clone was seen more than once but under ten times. The CDR3 sequence is CASSEAGLTSPLHF. The CDR3 DNA follows: TGTGCCAGCAGTGAGGCAGGGCTCACTTCACCCCTCCACTTT. The chain links TRBV2 to TRBJ1-6; TRBD1 is a possible D gene (5 bases). The V gene lost 3 bases and the J gene lost 9 bases, with 12 bases spanning the gap. The V gene's germline CDR1 is SNHLY and CDR2 FYNNEI. The CDR3 has 14 amino acids.

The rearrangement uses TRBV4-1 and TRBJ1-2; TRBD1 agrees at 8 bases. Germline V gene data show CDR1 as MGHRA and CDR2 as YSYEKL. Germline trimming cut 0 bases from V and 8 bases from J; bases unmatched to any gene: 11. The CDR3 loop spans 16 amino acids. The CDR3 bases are TGCGCCAGCAGCCAAGACTTGGACAGGGCTACGGAGGGCTACACCTTC. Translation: CASSQDLDRATEGYTF.

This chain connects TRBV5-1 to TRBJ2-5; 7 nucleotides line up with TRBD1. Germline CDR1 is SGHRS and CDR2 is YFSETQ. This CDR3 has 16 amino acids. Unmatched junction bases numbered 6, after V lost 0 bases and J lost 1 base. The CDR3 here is CASSLEMNRGQETQYF. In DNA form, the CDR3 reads TGCGCCAGCAGCTTGGAAATGAACAGGGGCCAAGAGACCCAGTACTTC.

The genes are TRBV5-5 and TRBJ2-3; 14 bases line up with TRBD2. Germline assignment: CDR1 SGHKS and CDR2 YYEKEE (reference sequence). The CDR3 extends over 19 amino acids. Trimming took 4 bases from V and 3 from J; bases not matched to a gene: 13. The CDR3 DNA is TGTGCCAGCAGCGTATTTGCCGGGACTAGCGGGAGTAGGACAGATACGCAGTATTTT. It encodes CASSVFAGTSGSRTDTQYF.

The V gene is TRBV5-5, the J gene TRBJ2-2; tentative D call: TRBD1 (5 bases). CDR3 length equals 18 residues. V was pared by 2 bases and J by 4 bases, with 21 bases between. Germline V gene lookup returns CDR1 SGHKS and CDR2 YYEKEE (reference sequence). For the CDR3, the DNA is TGTGCCAGCAGCTTATTTTTCGAGGTGGGGCCGGCCACCGGGGAGCTGTTTTTT. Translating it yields CASSLFFEVGPATGELFF.

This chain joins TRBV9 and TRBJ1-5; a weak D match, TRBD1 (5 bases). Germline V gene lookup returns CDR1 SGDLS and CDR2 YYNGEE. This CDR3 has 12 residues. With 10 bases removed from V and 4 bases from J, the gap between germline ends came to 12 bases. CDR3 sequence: CASGSANQPQHF. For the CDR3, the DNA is TGTGCCTCAGGGTCGGCTAATCAGCCCCAGCATTTT. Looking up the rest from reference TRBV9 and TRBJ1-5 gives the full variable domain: DSGVTQTPKHLITATGQRVTLRCSPRSGDLSVYWYQQSLDQGLQFLIQYYNGEERAKGNILERFSAQQFPDLHSELNLSSLELGDSALYFCASGSANQPQHFGDGTRLSIL.

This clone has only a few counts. The CDR3 coding sequence is TGTGCCAGCAGCGTAGCTGGTCAGGGGAATACGCAGTATTTT. Translation: CASSVAGQGNTQYF. This rearrangement joins TRBV9 to TRBJ2-3, with D perhaps matching TRBD1 (6 bases). Trimming shortened V by 0 bases and J by 7 bases, and 12 bases separated the two germline ends. This CDR3 spans 14 amino acids. Per the germline V gene, CDR1 is SGDLS and CDR2 is YYNGEE.

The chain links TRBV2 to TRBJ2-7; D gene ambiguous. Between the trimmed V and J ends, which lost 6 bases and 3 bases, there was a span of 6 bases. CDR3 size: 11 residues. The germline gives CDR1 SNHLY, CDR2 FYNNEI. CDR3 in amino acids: CASRLIYEQYF. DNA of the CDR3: TGTGCCAGCAGGCTAATCTACGAGCAGTACTTC.

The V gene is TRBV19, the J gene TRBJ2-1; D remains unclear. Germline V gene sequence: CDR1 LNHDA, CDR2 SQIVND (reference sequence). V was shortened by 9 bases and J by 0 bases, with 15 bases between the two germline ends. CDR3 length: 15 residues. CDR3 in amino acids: CASRGQASSYNEQFF. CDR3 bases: TGTGCCAGCCGTGGTCAGGCGAGCTCCTACAATGAGCAGTTCTTC.

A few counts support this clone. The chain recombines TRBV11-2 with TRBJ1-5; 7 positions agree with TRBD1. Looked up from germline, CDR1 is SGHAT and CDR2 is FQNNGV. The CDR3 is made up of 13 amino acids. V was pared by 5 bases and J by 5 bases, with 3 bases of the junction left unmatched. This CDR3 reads CASSRDRDQPQHF. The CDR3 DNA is TGTGCCAGCAGCCGGGACAGAGATCAGCCCCAGCATTTT.